The present T cell receptor (beta chain) was sequenced within a study of beta chain features in type 1 diabetes. Comment on this clone: Its antigen is unidentified.

Study results and caveats: Type 1 diabetes patients had TCRB CDR3s that were shorter (moderately but significantly so) in all four CD4+ subsets. These data did not resolve whether HLA type affects TCRB rearrangement.

All of the isolated RNA was reverse transcribed, so expressed TCRB transcripts were sequenced. Naive, central memory and regulatory T cell samples produced a mean of about 4 million reads. The method was immunoSEQ multiplex PCR; TCRdb's version includes in-frame clones alone and lacks a portion of them. Here the sample spans hundreds of thousands of clones, over 9.5% being singletons. The receptor comes from a woman aged 18-29 years with type 1 diabetes. The sample consisted of naive CD4+ T cells from blood.

The CDR3 sequence: CASSLSSGRYNEQFF. The CDR3 DNA sequence: TGTGCCAGCAGCTTGTCTAGCGGGAGATACAATGAGCAGTTCTTC. The V and J genes are TRBV11-3 and TRBJ2-1; 10 bases are shared with TRBD2. Germline loops: CDR1 SGHNT, CDR2 YENEEA. The CDR3 length is 15 residues. With 3 bases clipped from V and 4 bases from J, the junction kept 3 bases outside the gene matches.